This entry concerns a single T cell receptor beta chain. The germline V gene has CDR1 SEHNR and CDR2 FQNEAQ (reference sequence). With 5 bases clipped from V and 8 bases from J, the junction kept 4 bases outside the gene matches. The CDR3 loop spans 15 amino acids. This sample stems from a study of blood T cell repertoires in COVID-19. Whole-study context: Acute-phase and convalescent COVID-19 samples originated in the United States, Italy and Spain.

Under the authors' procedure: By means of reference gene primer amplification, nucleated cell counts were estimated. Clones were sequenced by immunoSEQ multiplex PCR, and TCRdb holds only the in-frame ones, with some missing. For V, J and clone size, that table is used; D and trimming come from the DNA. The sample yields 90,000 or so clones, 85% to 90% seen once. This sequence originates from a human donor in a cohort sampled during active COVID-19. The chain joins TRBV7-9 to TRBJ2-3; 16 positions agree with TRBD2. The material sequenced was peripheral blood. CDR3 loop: CASSLGLAGGSTQYF. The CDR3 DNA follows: TGTGCCAGCAGCCTGGGACTAGCGGGAGGGAGTACGCAGTATTTT.